This T cell receptor (beta chain) was recorded in a study of cytomegalovirus exposure and HLA in healthy donors (dated by TCRdb to about 2017). Concerning the study at large: An earlier analysis of several hundred of the donors reported under 300 Gb of sequence data and 95 million to 140 million unique TCR beta sequences obtained from 180 million or so T cells. An early release covering more than 500 HLA-typed donors comprised about 300 gigabases of sequencing data and 85 million or so unique TCR sequences. The genetic ancestry cluster associated with self-reported Caucasian donors included roughly four fifths of the 350 to 500 genotyped donors. The study aimed to test whether cataloging public T cell receptors could reveal signatures of past pathogen exposure. The study used immunosequencing to profile the T cell repertoires of approximately 630 subjects and linked those repertoires to cytomegalovirus serostatus. Besides the first cohort of about 730 subjects, a separate validation cohort made up of 90 to 150 different subjects was used. To predict cytomegalovirus infection status, the study brought together high-throughput TCR immunosequencing, statistical association of individual TCRs with disease status, and machine learning. In a later analysis, previously published TCR beta repertoires from roughly 710 donors were re-analyzed and high-resolution HLA genotyping was added so that TCR occurrence patterns could be studied. In the later analysis, no new phenotypic data were used to find candidate immune exposures; instead, reliance was placed on TCR beta sequences and their occurrence across donors. To decide whether each TCR beta V gene segment behaved as functional or pseudogenic, an earlier analysis of nearly 600 of the donors relied on high-throughput TCR beta sequencing. Donor age, sex, ethnicity and CMV serostatus were collected together with the repertoire data. In a later genetic analysis, genome-wide SNP genotypes for about 55% of the roughly 700 donors were used, and that subset was treated as a discovery cohort. All discovery cohort repertoires had been generated on a single sequencing platform. HLA typing covered class I and class II loci at four-digit resolution. The number of donors typed differed by locus, with 629-630 for A, B, C, DRB1 and DQB1, around 500 for DQA1, 606 for DPA1, and 450 to 480 for DPB1. About five DR-DQ haplotypes were treated as single units for association and clustering because of strong linkage in the cohort. On average, around 240,000 unique TCR beta nucleotide sequences were sequenced per donor among about 400 genotyped donors of the cohort, with roughly 18% of those sequences being non-productive.

The cohort comprised some 700 healthy bone marrow donors. At the time of sampling, all cohort members were nominally healthy, though unrecorded immune exposures were likely present. The donor was CMV seronegative and belonged to the group of 380 or so seronegative cohort members. A peripheral blood sample was provided by each donor, and peripheral blood mononuclear cells were used for TCR beta sequencing. The Qiagen DNeasy Blood Extraction Kit was used to extract genomic DNA from the blood cell samples. Points on this clone: It lacks a known antigen. No quality values exist for individual bases; no much larger clone is one base distant.

Results the study describes overall, beyond this receptor: Presence/absence analyses assumed roughly uniform sequencing depth across donors, an assumption that may not hold. In vitro tests confirmed that a few of the cytomegalovirus-associated TCR beta chains recognize cytomegalovirus antigens. A cluster of highly shared sequence variants was judged likely to represent a technical artifact of the sequencing pipeline. A later genetic analysis reported fewer N-insertions in productive TCRs among donors in an Asian-associated ancestry cluster than the roughly 670-donor mean. Linkage disequilibrium might explain the correlated functional status among segregating V segments, but an unknown experimental factor could not be ruled out. A further reported finding was that TCR beta sequences accurately predicted the HLA-A and HLA-B alleles for most subjects in the first cohort. The only immune exposure information available for the cohort was CMV serostatus. In a later analysis, HLA-associated TCR beta chains were found to be more clonally expanded and to have lower generation probabilities than equally common non-associated chains. In a later analysis, several top co-occurrence clusters were reported to appear linked to parvovirus B19, influenza, CMV and Epstein-Barr virus. In a later analysis, the rate of TCR association differed among HLA loci, with DRB1 alleles having the most associated TCRs and HLA-C alleles having the fewest. In this cohort, only TCR beta chains were sequenced, and detectable features were limited by the absence of alpha or paired-chain data. A later genetic analysis associated a missense DCLRE1C variant with V-gene and J-gene trimming of TCR beta chains, and an independent cohort replicated the association. Assigning TCR associations to individual alleles was difficult when HLA alleles, especially DR and DQ, strongly co-occurred. Across donors, most TCR sequences were observed very rarely, whereas some public TCRs were present in many individuals. According to a later analysis, most CMV-associated TCR beta chains appeared to be HLA-restricted, and the HLA associations seemed to be driven largely by CMV exposure. In the study, approximately 160 TCR beta chains were listed as associated with cytomegalovirus. Specific HLA alleles were associated with 15,000 to 20,000 TCR beta sequences at a false discovery rate of 0.05 in a later analysis. The earlier analysis of almost 600 of the donors excluded about 16 rarely observed V segments, including chromosome 9 orphons, because counts were too low. The authors suggested that the approach could potentially be extended to other disease states and immunological phenotypes. Broadly in line with IMGT annotations, most TCR beta V segments showed up in productive rearrangements about 87% or about 30% of the time in an earlier analysis of around 600 of the donors. Because HLA typing was unavailable for some donors at each locus, only the typed subset was used in association tests. The classifier was reported to diagnose cytomegalovirus status with high specificity and sensitivity in both the original and validation cohorts.

The library was made by the immunoSEQ multiplex PCR assay. The multiplex PCR relied on a mix of 60 forward primers for TCR Vbeta segments and 13 reverse primers for TCR Jbeta segments. A multiplex PCR assay on genomic DNA amplified the CDR3 region of rearranged TCR beta genes. Amplified TCR beta libraries were sequenced as 87-base-pair reads on the Illumina HiSeq System. The original pipeline was this. Across the 670 or so repertoires, a later analysis counted approximately 83 million unique TCR beta chains, some 11 million of which were shared by at least two donors. Raw reads were error-corrected and collapsed into unique sequences by a nearest-neighbor algorithm in which closely related sequences were merged to remove PCR and sequencing errors. V, D and J gene segments were assigned by aligning CDR3 sequences to IMGT reference sequences. For a sequence to be retained, a match of at least six nucleotides was required to both a V gene segment and a J gene segment. Rearrangements were classified as productive when the CDR3 lacked stop codons and remained in frame with V and J, and all other rearrangements were classified as non-productive. CDR3 was defined according to IMGT convention as the region running from the second conserved V-encoded cysteine to the conserved J-encoded phenylalanine. Sequences without an unambiguous match to a single V gene segment were excluded from the earlier analysis of approximately 600 of the donors. In an earlier analysis of approximately 500 of the donors, a V segment was called functional when productive rearrangements were above 56.7%, and segregating when the standard deviation between donors exceeded 5%. To diagnose cytomegalovirus status from the catalog of TCR beta chain sequences, a statistical classification framework was built. In a later analysis, TCR nucleotide sequences were compared against IMGT/GENE-DB human TR gene sequences so that V and J genes could be assigned. In a later analysis, CDR3 sequences and most-parsimonious VDJ recombination scenarios were assigned using the TCRdist pipeline. In a later analysis, each TCR beta chain was defined by its CDR3 amino acid sequence together with its V-gene family, and reads lacking a unique V-gene family were excluded. In a later analysis, approximately 590 highly shared, low-generation-probability nucleotide sequences were removed to address suspected cross-contamination and a sequencing artifact. In a later analysis, a clonal expansion index for each public chain was calculated from normalized within-repertoire ranks of inferred template counts. A later analysis computed generation probabilities with a VDJ recombination model fitted to out-of-frame rearrangements, and checked the results against IGoR. A later analysis scored TCR-TCR, TCR-HLA and TCR-CMV co-occurrence with hypergeometric tests, applying a repertoire-size bias correction to TCR pairs. To estimate false discovery rates, a later analysis permuted the HLA or CMV assignments 20 times. In a later analysis, co-occurring TCRs were grouped using DBSCAN, with TCRdist sequence similarity added in when clustering inside HLA-allele-positive subsets. Co-occurrence clustering excluded repertoires with fewer than 30,000 or more than 120,000 public chains, plus five with anomalous nucleotide sharing. Held by TCRdb, this immuneACCESS table contains in-frame sequences only and omits some clones. Under half of the omission traces to an unresolved V gene where checked; the cause of the rest is unknown. The V and J calls and clone size come from that table; D and trimming were worked out from the DNA. Within this sample are some 180,000 clones, with around 80% of them counted one time only. Of the sample, roughly 2% falls within the top ten clones.

This receptor was taken from a woman aged 25 to 39 in good health and CMV-seronegative. The sequenced material came from PBMCs.

CDR3 loop: CASSLPDRVTEAFF. The bases are TGCGCCAGCAGCCTGCCGGACAGGGTTACTGAAGCTTTCTTT. The chain was built from TRBV5-1 and TRBJ1-1, and TRBD1 aligns with 8 junction nucleotides. Taken from the germline V gene, the CDR1 and CDR2 loops are SGHRS and YFSETQ. Trimming takes 4 bases off V and 5 bases off J; junction bases not matched to a gene: 7. From cysteine to phenylalanine, the CDR3 is 14 amino acids long. Only CDR3 DNA remains: 42 bases, in frame from the first base.